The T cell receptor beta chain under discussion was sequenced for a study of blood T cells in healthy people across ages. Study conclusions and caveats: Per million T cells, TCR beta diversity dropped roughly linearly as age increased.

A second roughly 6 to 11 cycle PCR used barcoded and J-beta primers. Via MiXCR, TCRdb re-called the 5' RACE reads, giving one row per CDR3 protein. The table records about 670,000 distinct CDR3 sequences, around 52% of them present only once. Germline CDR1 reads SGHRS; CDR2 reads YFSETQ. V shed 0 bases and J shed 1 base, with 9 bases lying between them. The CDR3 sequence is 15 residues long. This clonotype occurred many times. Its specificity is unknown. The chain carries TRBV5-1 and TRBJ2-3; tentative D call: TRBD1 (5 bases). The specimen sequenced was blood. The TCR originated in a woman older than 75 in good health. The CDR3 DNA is TGCGCCAGCAGCTTGGGTGACAGCCGCACAGATACGCAGTATTTT. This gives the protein CASSLGDSRTDTQYF.